A selection of T cell receptor beta chains follows, all from one sample in a study of Ad26.COV2.S vaccination and SARS-CoV-2 variants. Method: immunoSEQ multiplex PCR; TCRdb's copy keeps in-frame clones and lacks some. There are around 320,000 clones in the sample; about 82% occur only once, and approximately 2.1% lies in the top ten. Material: peripheral blood, obtained in a trial of Ad26.COV2.S vaccine versus placebo. The receptors come from a person between 18 and 59 years old who received the Ad26.COV2.S COVID-19 vaccine or a placebo. CDR3s include the opening cysteine and the closing phenylalanine or tryptophan. D genes are given only for firm matches. Size is stated for part of the rows, as once, few or many counts, or as a class when the clone is expanded.

>TRBJ1-3|-|TRBV27|-
TGTGCCAGCAGTACTACCCAAGGAAACACCATATATTTT
CASSTTQGNTIYF
>TRBJ2-3|-|TRBV7-2|TRBD2
TGTGCCAGCAGCTTCCTAGCGGGGTTCACAGATACGCAGTATTTT
CASSFLAGFTDTQYF
>TRBJ1-2|-|TRBV2|-
TGTGCCAGCAGTGGGCAGGGGTATGGCTACACCTTC
CASSGQGYGYTF
>TRBJ2-7|-|TRBV10-1|TRBD2
TGCGCCAGCGTTTTACTAGCGGGGGGGCGGTACGAGCAGTACTTC
CASVLLAGGRYEQYF
>TRBJ1-5|-|TRBV10-3|-
TGTGCCATCAGTGAGCGCGGGGACAATCAGCCCCAGCATTTT
CAISERGDNQPQHF
>TRBJ1-5|-|TRBV14|-
TGTGCCAGCAGCCTCGGGGCCACTCAGCCCCAGCATTTT
CASSLGATQPQHF
>TRBJ1-1|-|TRBV5-4|-
TGTGCCAGCAGCTTGGGGTTGGCCACTGAAGCTTTCTTT
CASSLGLATEAFF
>TRBJ1-4|few|TRBV7-8|-
TGTGCCAGCAGACCTCCCCTGCGGACGGATCAGAATGAAAAACTGTTTTTT
CASRPPLRTDQNEKLFF
>TRBJ2-7|-|TRBV5-1|-
TGCGCCAGCAGCTTGGGGCAGGACTACGAGCAGTACTTC
CASSLGQDYEQYF
>TRBJ1-2|-|TRBV19|-
TGTGCCAGTAGTGTGAGACAGCAAAACTATGGCTACACCTTC
CASSVRQQNYGYTF
>TRBJ2-3|few|TRBV13|TRBD2
TGTGCCAGCAGCTCCCTTACCGGGACTAGCGGGGGGGAGTTCACAGATACGCAGTATTTT
CASSSLTGTSGGEFTDTQYF
>TRBJ2-3|-|TRBV24-1|-
TGTGCCACCAGTGAAGGTATGGGGTTCGGAGATACGCAGTATTTT
CATSEGMGFGDTQYF
>TRBJ1-1|-|TRBV11-3|-
TGTGCCAGCAGCAGCGACCCCTTGAGTACTGAAGCTTTCTTT
CASSSDPLSTEAFF
>TRBJ2-3|once|TRBV6-5|-
TGTGCCAGCAGCCGGAGGGATACGCAGTATTTT
CASSRRDTQYF